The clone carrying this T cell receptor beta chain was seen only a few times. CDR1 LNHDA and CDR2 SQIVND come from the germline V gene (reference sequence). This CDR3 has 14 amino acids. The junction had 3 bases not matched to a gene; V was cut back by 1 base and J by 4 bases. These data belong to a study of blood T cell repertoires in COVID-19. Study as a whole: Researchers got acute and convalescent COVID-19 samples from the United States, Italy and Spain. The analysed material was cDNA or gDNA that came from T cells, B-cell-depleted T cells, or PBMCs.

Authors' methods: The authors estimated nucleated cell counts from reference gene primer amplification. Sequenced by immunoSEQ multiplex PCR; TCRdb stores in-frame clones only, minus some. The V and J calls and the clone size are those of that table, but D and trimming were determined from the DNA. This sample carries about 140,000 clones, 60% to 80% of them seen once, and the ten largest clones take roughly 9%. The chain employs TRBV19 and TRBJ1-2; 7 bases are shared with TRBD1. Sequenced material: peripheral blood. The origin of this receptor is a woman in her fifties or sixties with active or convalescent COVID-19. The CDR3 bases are TGTGCCAGTAGTATAGTCACAGGGGTCTATGGCTACACCTTC. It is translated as CASSIVTGVYGYTF.